This record concerns one TCR beta chain sequence. Antigen unknown. This sample stems from a study of T cell responses to AZD1222 COVID-19 vaccine. Trimming stripped 4 bases from V and 2 bases from J, with 11 bases between. In germline, CDR1 is KGHDR, CDR2 SFDVKD. CDR3 length: 15 residues. The table came from immunoSEQ multiplex PCR; TCRdb's copy has only in-frame clones and leaves some out. In the table there are 89,000 or so clones, just over 85% of which are singletons. Study results and limitations: Two AZD1222 administrations were followed by greater Spike-specific TCR breadth and depth. Dominant at 160-218 and 743-854, vaccine-associated CD4 TCRs also spanned spike.

This material consisted of peripheral blood, taken 28 days after the second AZD1222 dose. This sequence was found in an adult who received the AZD1222 COVID-19 vaccine. This chain connects TRBV24-1 to TRBJ2-1; a weak D match, TRBD2 (6 bases). In DNA, the CDR3 is TGTGCCACCAGTGACCTTACTAGCCCCTACAATGAGCAGTTCTTC. Encoded protein: CATSDLTSPYNEQFF.